This T cell receptor beta chain was documented in a study of cytomegalovirus exposure and HLA in healthy donors. Germline CDR1 is MDHEN and CDR2 is SYDVKM. J gave up 8 bases and V 7 bases, and 6 bases lay outside the gene matches. CDR3 length equals 13 residues. Study-level findings and limits: In a later analysis, HLA-C alleles had the fewest associated TCRs, DRB1 alleles the most. In a later analysis, at a false discovery rate of 0.05, 15,000 to 20,000 TCR beta sequences matched HLA alleles. One later analysis reportedly identified an Asian-associated ancestry cluster that showed fewer N-insertions than the approximately 670-donor mean.

It was with 60 Vbeta and 13 Jbeta primers that the PCR ran. Clones were sequenced by immunoSEQ multiplex PCR, and TCRdb holds only the in-frame ones, with some missing. The sample lists 150,000 to 200,000 clones; nearly 80% were seen once. Concerning this clone: Its antigen is unknown.

The source is a man aged 45-65 years in good health and CMV-seropositive. The rearrangement uses TRBV28 and TRBJ1-1; 11 bases map to TRBD1. The sequenced sample was PBMCs. CDR3 amino acids: CASNGQGASEAFF. The CDR3 DNA reads TGTGCCAGCAACGGACAGGGGGCTTCGGAAGCTTTCTTT.